These T cell receptor beta chains were read from a single sample in a study of shared clonotypes between healthy human individuals. Profiled with immunoSEQ multiplex PCR; TCRdb holds only in-frame clones, not every one. The sample lists roughly 2.5 million clones, around nine tenths occurring once. The sequencing sample was made of naive CD4+ T cells sorted from blood. The receptors here all came from a man aged 18 to 29 in good health. Each CDR3 is given without its conserved first and last residue. The order of the fields is V gene, CDR3 protein.

V gene: TRBV28; CDR3 protein: ASSFPQGISGNTIY
V gene: TRBV5-4; CDR3 protein: ASSLGAGWGYT
V gene: TRBV15; CDR3 protein: ATSRDLISAF
V gene: TRBV6-5; CDR3 protein: ASGRGGGNNEQF
V gene: TRBV30; CDR3 protein: AWSGLAGGRKGDETQY
V gene: TRBV10-1; CDR3 protein: ASSEGLAGTQETQY
V gene: TRBV6-1; CDR3 protein: ASATGRMDQPQH
V gene: TRBV30; CDR3 protein: AWTIGGRTDTQY
V gene: TRBV10-3; CDR3 protein: AISPGTSGSRVNEQF
V gene: TRBV18; CDR3 protein: ASSPGAAQETQY
V gene: TRBV7-2; CDR3 protein: ASSHLEDSYEQY
V gene: TRBV30; CDR3 protein: AWKRRGNTGELF
V gene: TRBV19; CDR3 protein: ASSIMGRGNSGNTIY
V gene: TRBV7-2; CDR3 protein: ASSLGGDEQF
V gene: TRBV7-8; CDR3 protein: ASSLEGLWQPQH
V gene: TRBV6-6; CDR3 protein: ASSYWVAYGYT
V gene: TRBV2; CDR3 protein: ASSETKETQY